What follows are 24 T cell receptor beta chains derived from one specimen sequenced in a study of shared clonotypes between healthy human individuals. Data came from immunoSEQ multiplex PCR; TCRdb stores just in-frame clones and leaves some out. The sample has 1.5 million to 2.5 million clones; roughly 94% are singletons. Positively selected for CCR7, the CD45RO-negative cells used as naive CD8 cells excluded terminally differentiated effector memory CD45RA+ cells. The sequencing sample was made of naive CD8+ T cells sorted from blood. These receptors were collected from a man between 18 and 35 years old in good health.

The chain recombines TRBV27 with TRBJ2-3; 7 nucleotides agree with TRBD1. The trim removed 5 bases at V and 6 bases at J, leaving 11 bases unmatched. Germline loops: CDR1 MNHEY, CDR2 SMNVEV (reference sequence). CDR3 size: 15 residues. The CDR3 sequence: CASSPVTGVSDTQYF. In DNA form, the CDR3 reads TGTGCCAGCAGTCCAGTTACAGGGGTTTCGGATACGCAGTATTTT.

A note on this clone: The identical CDR3 is also encoded by other nucleotide sequences in the sample. J is TRBJ2-5 and V is TRBV29-1; D gene unclear. CDR3 length: 10 amino acids. V was pared by 4 bases and J by 4 bases, with 4 bases between. Germline V CDR1 and CDR2: SQVTM, ANQGSEA. Here the CDR3 DNA reads TGCAGCGTTGTGCGAGAGACCCAGTACTTC. It specifies CSVVRETQYF.

The gene calls are TRBV10-3 and TRBJ1-1, with TRBD1 matching 7 bases. Trimming took 9 bases from V and 6 from J; bases not matched to a gene: 7. Germline CDR1 is ENHRY and CDR2 is SYGVKD. The CDR3 loop spans 12 amino acids. CDR3 region: CAIPDRVPEAFF. CDR3 nucleotides: TGTGCCATACCCGACAGGGTCCCTGAAGCTTTCTTT.

On this clone itself: Different DNA sequences within this sample yield the same CDR3. The chain is built from TRBV6-6 and TRBJ2-7; 8 bases are shared with TRBD1. With 3 bases clipped from V and 1 base from J, the junction kept 2 bases outside the gene matches. The germline gives CDR1 MNHNY, CDR2 SVGAGI (reference sequence). This CDR3 comprises 14 residues. This CDR3 reads CASSYQGASYEQYF. CDR3 nucleotide sequence: TGTGCCAGCAGTTATCAGGGGGCGTCCTACGAGCAGTACTTC.

The CDR3 sequence: CASSLPGTGYHEQYF. CDR3 DNA sequence: TGTGCCAGCAGTTTACCCGGGACAGGGTATCACGAGCAGTACTTC. The genes are TRBV28 and TRBJ2-7, with 9 bases that match TRBD1. Trimming took 2 bases from V and 5 from J; bases not matched to a gene: 7. This CDR3 spans 15 amino acids. CDR1 is MDHEN and CDR2 is SYDVKM in the germline V gene.

This clone was seen a single time. The rearrangement joins TRBV28 to TRBJ2-2; no clear D gene. The V gene's germline CDR1 is MDHEN and CDR2 SYDVKM. V was pared by 5 bases and J by 2 bases, with 6 bases between. The CDR3 consists of 13 residues. CDR3 nucleotides: TGTGCCAGCAGTACTGTAAACACCGGGGAGCTGTTTTTT. It yields the protein CASSTVNTGELFF.

As to this clone: Other DNA sequences of this sample code for an identical CDR3. This chain uses TRBV9 with TRBJ2-7; the D gene is possibly TRBD1 (6 bases). Trimming removed 0 bases from V and 2 bases from J, with 9 bases in between. This CDR3 comprises 14 residues. The germline gives CDR1 SGDLS, CDR2 YYNGEE. The CDR3 DNA reads as TGTGCCAGCAGCGTAGGGGACACTGCCTACGAGCAGTACTTC. It yields the protein CASSVGDTAYEQYF.

CDR3 amino acids: CASSLASAGDLYEQYF. The CDR3 region has the DNA TGTGCCAGCAGCTTAGCGTCGGCGGGAGATCTCTACGAGCAGTACTTC. This chain uses TRBV7-2 with TRBJ2-7; 7 bases agree with TRBD2. CDR3 length: 16 amino acids. Looked up from germline, CDR1 is SGHTA and CDR2 is FQGNSA. V lost 0 bases to trimming and J lost 3 bases; unmatched junction nucleotides: 8.

This clone was counted a few times. This sample includes further DNA sequences coding for the same CDR3. The chain couples TRBV2 to TRBJ2-7, with D hard to call. Trimming shortened V by 4 bases and J by 4 bases, and 2 bases separated the two germline ends. The CDR3 contains 10 residues. Germline V gene data show CDR1 as SNHLY and CDR2 as FYNNEI. The CDR3 nucleotides read TGTGCCAGCAGTGGATACGAGCAGTACTTC. This translates into CASSGYEQYF.

This rearrangement joins TRBV19 to TRBJ2-7; TRBD2 agrees at 13 bases. V shed 6 bases and J 6 bases; nucleotides not matched to a gene: 17. CDR1 is LNHDA and CDR2 is SQIVND in the germline V gene (reference sequence). This CDR3 region has 18 residues. CDR3 DNA sequence: TGTGCCAGTAGCCTAGCCCCCTTACTAGCGGGAGGGCCTGGCGAGCAGTACTTC. Translating gives CASSLAPLLAGGPGEQYF. Variable domain in full (rest from reference TRBV19 and TRBJ2-7): DGGITQSPKYLFRKEGQNVTLSCEQNLNHDAMYWYRQDPGQGLRLIYYSQIVNDFQKGDIAEGYSVSREKKESFPLTVTSAQKNPTAFYLCASSLAPLLAGGPGEQYFGPGTRLTVT.

V and J are TRBV6-1 and TRBJ2-2; 10 nucleotides match TRBD2. Trimming removed 4 bases from V and 2 bases from J; junction bases left unmatched: 10. The CDR3 is 18 amino acids. Germline V gene sequence: CDR1 MNHNS, CDR2 SASEGT. The CDR3 nucleotides read TGTGCCAGCAGTGTATATCTAGCGGGAGAGGGCAACACCGGGGAGCTGTTTTTT. It is translated as CASSVYLAGEGNTGELFF.

The chain employs TRBV15 and TRBJ2-1, with D possibly TRBD2 on 6 matching bases. Germline V gives CDR1 LNHNV, CDR2 YYDKDF (reference sequence). V was trimmed by 6 bases and J by 4 bases, leaving 16 bases between them. The CDR3 has 15 amino acids. The CDR3 DNA reads TGTGCCACCAGAGATGGGATGGAGGGGTACAATGAGCAGTTCTTC. As protein: CATRDGMEGYNEQFF.

The gene calls are TRBV15 and TRBJ2-7, with 7 bases matching TRBD2. This CDR3 contains 18 residues. Trimming cost V 0 bases and J 2 bases; bases outside gene matches: 13. Germline-derived CDR1 and CDR2 are LNHNV and YYDKDF (reference sequence). The CDR3 DNA reads TGTGCCACCAGCAGAGATTGGGGGGAGGGGAGGCTTGCCTACGAGCAGTACTTC. This sequence encodes CATSRDWGEGRLAYEQYF.

This clone was observed a single time. The V and J genes are TRBV5-6 and TRBJ1-6, with D unclear. The CDR3 is 12 amino acids. V lost 3 bases, J lost 9 bases, and 7 bases lay in between. CDR1 is SGHDT, CDR2 YYEEEE, per germline. The CDR3 DNA follows: TGTGCCAGCAGCTCAAGTGCTTCACCCCTCCACTTT. It translates to CASSSSASPLHF.

V usage is TRBV28 and J usage is TRBJ2-7; tentative D call: TRBD1 (5 bases). Trimming cost V 2 bases and J 3 bases, with 14 bases left between them. This CDR3 is 15 amino acids long. From germline, CDR1 is MDHEN and CDR2 SYDVKM. The CDR3 region is CASSLATGFFYEQYF. In nucleotides, the CDR3 is TGTGCCAGCAGTTTAGCTACAGGATTCTTCTACGAGCAGTACTTC.

On this clone itself: Other nucleotide sequences from this sample produce the same CDR3. The rearrangement uses TRBV28 and TRBJ2-3; tentative D call: TRBD1 (6 bases). This CDR3 spans 12 amino acids. V dropped 6 bases and J dropped 6 bases, with 10 bases sitting between them. The germline V gene has CDR1 MDHEN and CDR2 SYDVKM. CDR3 amino acids: CASSLRGDTQYF. CDR3 bases: TGTGCCAGCAGCCTCAGGGGTGATACGCAGTATTTT.

The chain uses TRBV27 and TRBJ2-2; 9 nucleotides agree with TRBD2. The CDR3 runs 14 residues. Germline CDR1 reads MNHEY; CDR2 reads SMNVEV (reference sequence). V trimming: 6 bases; J trimming: 6 bases; junction bases outside the gene matches: 5. CDR3 nucleotides: TGTGCCAGCAGAGACGCGGGGGGGGCCGGGGAGCTGTTTTTT. It specifies CASRDAGGAGELFF.

This clone appeared a single time. The chain combines TRBV10-2 with TRBJ2-1; 8 nucleotides agree with TRBD2. The CDR3 has 14 amino acids. Germline CDR1 reads WSHSY; CDR2 reads SAAADI. Trimming at V came to 3 bases and at J to 9 bases, leaving 7 bases not matched to a gene. CDR3 nucleotide sequence: TGCGCCAGCAGTGATGGACTAGCAATGGTTGAGCAGTTCTTC. It specifies CASSDGLAMVEQFF.

On this clone itself: The sample holds other DNA sequences that translate to the same CDR3. The gene calls are TRBV9 and TRBJ2-2, with 10 bases identical to TRBD1. Germline V gene sequence: CDR1 SGDLS, CDR2 YYNGEE. After removal of 3 bases from V and 5 bases from J, the junction contained 4 bases not matched to a gene. The CDR3 is 15 amino acids. The CDR3 is CASSGTGGNTGELFF. CDR3 nucleotides: TGTGCCAGCAGCGGGACAGGGGGTAATACCGGGGAGCTGTTTTTT. Full variable domain (missing parts from reference TRBV9 and TRBJ2-2): DSGVTQTPKHLITATGQRVTLRCSPRSGDLSVYWYQQSLDQGLQFLIQYYNGEERAKGNILERFSAQQFPDLHSELNLSSLELGDSALYFCASSGTGGNTGELFFGEGSRLTVL.

The chain is built from TRBV7-3 and TRBJ2-3; a weak D match, TRBD2 (5 bases). This CDR3 has 16 amino acids. Trimming removed 1 base at V and 0 bases at J, with 11 bases between. CDR1 and CDR2 (germline): SGHTA, FQGTGA. The CDR3 nucleotides are TGTGCCAGCAGCTTAATTCCATCGGGGAGCACAGATACGCAGTATTTT. It is translated as CASSLIPSGSTDTQYF.

In nucleotides, the CDR3 is TGTGCCAGCAGCTTAGAGCCGGGGGTTCTGGTCTACGAGCAGTACTTC. This translates into CASSLEPGVLVYEQYF. The V and J genes are TRBV11-2 and TRBJ2-7, with a possible D match to TRBD2 (6 bases). V was clipped by 0 bases and J by 3 bases, with 15 bases between them. Germline CDR1 is SGHAT and CDR2 is FQNNGV. The CDR3 is 16 residues long.

The J gene is TRBJ2-1, the V gene TRBV4-1, with D tentatively TRBD1 or TRBD2 (5 bases each). The CDR3 totals 15 residues. Looked up from germline, CDR1 is MGHRA and CDR2 is YSYEKL. V shed 4 bases and J shed 8 bases, with 18 bases lying between them. CDR3 in amino acids: CASSLSPGSDDEQFF. For the CDR3, the DNA is TGCGCCAGCAGCCTATCCCCAGGGAGTGACGATGAGCAGTTCTTC.

The chain couples TRBV12-5 to TRBJ2-7; D perhaps matches TRBD1 (6 bases). Trimming left V 0 bases short and J 4 bases short, with 13 bases between. The germline V gene has CDR1 LGHNT and CDR2 FRNRAP. There are 15 residues in the CDR3. The CDR3: CASGLVRGQGYEQYF. In DNA, the CDR3 is TGTGCTAGTGGTTTGGTACGGGGACAAGGATACGAGCAGTACTTC.

V is TRBV5-1 and J is TRBJ2-2; no clear D gene. The CDR3 loop spans 13 amino acids. V dropped 7 bases and J dropped 8 bases, with 15 bases sitting between them. In germline, CDR1 is SGHRS, CDR2 YFSETQ. As DNA, the CDR3 is TGCGCCAGCTCAGACCTCAACCTGGGGGAGCTGTTTTTT. Translation: CASSDLNLGELFF.